The next 32 T cell receptor beta chains were all read from a single sample in a study of blood T cell repertoires in COVID-19. Profiled with immunoSEQ multiplex PCR; TCRdb holds only in-frame clones, not every one. The sample contains 120,000 or so clones, 83% of which appear only once. Sequencing was carried out using peripheral blood. All receptors derive from a man older than 75 with active or convalescent COVID-19.

The rearrangement links TRBV7-6 to TRBJ1-1, with 9 bases fitting TRBD1. The CDR3 spans 15 residues. The trim removed 0 bases at V and 3 bases at J, leaving 2 bases unmatched. The germline V gene encodes CDR1 SGHVS and CDR2 FNYEAQ. The CDR3 spells CASSLAGQGDTEAFF. The CDR3 DNA follows: TGTGCCAGCAGCTTAGCGGGACAGGGAGACACTGAAGCTTTCTTT.

The rearrangement joins TRBV9 to TRBJ2-3; TRBD2 matches at 8 bases. Germline V gene data show CDR1 as SGDLS and CDR2 as YYNGEE. V shed 7 bases and J 2 bases; nucleotides not matched to a gene: 6. CDR3 size: 14 residues. Here the CDR3 reads CASGRGGITDTQYF. CDR3 sequence (DNA): TGTGCCAGCGGTCGCGGGGGGATCACAGATACGCAGTATTTT.

This clone was recorded only once. V and J are TRBV28 and TRBJ2-5, with TRBD2 identical over 7 bases. In germline, CDR1 is MDHEN, CDR2 SYDVKM. This CDR3 region has 15 residues. Germline trimming cut 3 bases from V and 2 bases from J; bases unmatched to any gene: 6. CDR3: CASSLAGTTQETQYF. The CDR3 coding sequence is TGTGCCAGCAGTTTGGCCGGGACTACACAAGAGACCCAGTACTTC. The whole variable domain, remainder taken from reference TRBV28 and TRBJ2-5, is DVKVTQSSRYLVKRTGEKVFLECVQDMDHENMFWYRQDPGLGLRLIYFSYDVKMKEKGDIPEGYSVSREKKERFSLILESASTNQTSMYLCASSLAGTTQETQYFGPGTRLLVL.

The chain carries TRBV4-3 and TRBJ2-1, with 9 positions matching TRBD2. Germline loops: CDR1 LGHNA, CDR2 YSLEER. The J segment lost 7 bases and the V segment lost 0 bases, leaving 4 bases of the junction unmatched. The CDR3 length is 15 residues. The CDR3 here is CASSQEAGGWNEQFF. Here the CDR3 DNA reads TGCGCCAGCAGCCAAGAGGCGGGGGGGTGGAATGAGCAGTTCTTC.

The rearrangement joins TRBV6-6 to TRBJ1-6; D is possibly TRBD1 (6 bases). CDR1 and CDR2 from the germline V gene are MNHNY and SVGAGI (reference sequence). The CDR3 loop spans 18 amino acids. V was pared by 5 bases and J by 6 bases, with 23 bases between. CDR3 sequence reads: CASSHNWGGAAGNSPLHF. The CDR3 DNA is TGTGCCAGCAGTCACAACTGGGGGGGGGCGGCGGGTAATTCACCCCTCCACTTT.

CDR3 sequence: CASGQGASNQPQHF. The CDR3 DNA sequence: TGTGCCAGTGGTCAGGGGGCTAGCAATCAGCCCCAGCATTTT. The rearrangement links TRBV19 to TRBJ1-5; 8 nucleotides match TRBD1. The germline V gene has CDR1 LNHDA and CDR2 SQIVND (reference sequence). Trimming removed 8 bases from V and 0 bases from J; junction bases left unmatched: 3. This CDR3 region has 14 residues.

The rearrangement uses TRBV7-2 and TRBJ1-1; possible D gene TRBD1, 6 bases. Germline values: CDR1 SGHTA, CDR2 FQGNSA. V lost 5 bases and J lost 5, with 15 bases in between. The CDR3 is 14 residues long. CDR3 DNA sequence: TGTGCCAGCAGCGGAACAGGGAGGGGAACTGAAGCTTTCTTT. It specifies CASSGTGRGTEAFF. The full variable domain, in which reference TRBV7-2 and TRBJ1-1 provide the parts outside the CDR3, is GAGVSQSPSNKVTEKGKDVELRCDPISGHTALYWYRQSLGQGLEFLIYFQGNSAPDKSGLPSDRFSAERTGGSVSTLTIQRTQQEDSAVYLCASSGTGRGTEAFFGQGTRLTVV.

The V gene is TRBV3-1 (or the pseudogene TRBV3-2), the J gene TRBJ1-1; D uncertain. This CDR3 has 14 amino acids. Trimming stripped 3 bases from V and 0 bases from J, with 8 bases between. CDR1 and CDR2 (germline): LGHDT, YNNKEL (reference sequence). Here the CDR3 DNA reads TGTGCCAGCAGCCAGGAGGCTATGAACACTGAAGCTTTCTTT. Its protein product is CASSQEAMNTEAFF.

The gene calls are TRBV5-4 and TRBJ2-6, with TRBD2 matching over 7 bases. Per germline, CDR1 SGHNT and CDR2 YYREEE (reference sequence). V gave up 0 bases and J gave up 0 bases; unmatched junction bases: 3. The length of the CDR3 is 17 residues. CDR3 in DNA: TGTGCCAGCAGCTTGGGCGGCGGGAGCTCTGGGGCCAACGTCCTGACTTTC. Protein: CASSLGGGSSGANVLTF.

The chain carries TRBV5-8 and TRBJ2-5, with D perhaps matching TRBD1 (5 bases). The length of the CDR3 is 14 residues. V was cut by 6 bases and J by 5 bases, with 17 bases left in between. The germline V gene encodes CDR1 SGHTS and CDR2 YDEGEE. The CDR3 bases are TGTGCCAGCATCAACCATGGGAAGGGGGAGACCCAGTACTTC. It yields the protein CASINHGKGETQYF.

The chain joins TRBV6-5 to TRBJ1-2; TRBD1 might be the D (6 bases). V gave up 10 bases and J gave up 4 bases, with 19 bases separating them. This CDR3 is built from 14 residues. Germline assignment: CDR1 MNHEY and CDR2 SVGAGI. This chain's CDR3 is CATLFGGAGYGYTF. The CDR3 bases are TGTGCCACCCTGTTTGGGGGGGCGGGCTATGGCTACACCTTC.

The chain uses TRBV27 and TRBJ1-2, with 9 nucleotides matching TRBD1. Looked up from germline, CDR1 is MNHEY and CDR2 is SMNVEV (reference sequence). The CDR3 loop spans 15 amino acids. The trim removed 0 bases at V and 3 bases at J, leaving 2 bases unmatched. CDR3 in amino acids: CASSLSGQGDYGYTF. The CDR3 region has the DNA TGTGCCAGCAGTTTATCGGGACAGGGAGACTATGGCTACACCTTC.

In nucleotides, the CDR3 is TGTGCCAGCAGTTACCGTTCAGGTACTCTGAACACTGAAGCTTTCTTT. It specifies CASSYRSGTLNTEAFF. This rearrangement joins TRBV6-2 or TRBV6-3 to TRBJ1-1; D not certain. The V gene's germline CDR1 is MNHEY and CDR2 SVGEGT. The CDR3 has 16 amino acids. V was trimmed by 2 bases and J by 0 bases, leaving 13 bases between them.

The chain combines TRBV10-3 with TRBJ2-7; 8 bases align to TRBD2. This CDR3 is built from 14 residues. From germline, CDR1 is ENHRY and CDR2 SYGVKD. V gave up 7 bases and J gave up 3 bases; unmatched junction bases: 8. In DNA form, the CDR3 reads TGTGCCATCAACCCCGGGGGGGGTTACTACGAGCAGTACTTC. Translation gives CAINPGGGYYEQYF.

This clone was seen once. CDR3 nucleotide sequence: TGTGCCAGCAATAGGGGGCAGGGGGAGGGCTACACCTTC. It yields the protein CASNRGQGEGYTF. V gene TRBV7-2 combines with J gene TRBJ1-2; TRBD1 matches at 7 bases. The V gene end was trimmed by 7 bases and the J gene end by 8 bases; junction bases not matched to a gene: 10. Germline-derived CDR1 and CDR2 are SGHTA and FQGNSA. This CDR3 contains 13 residues.

The chain uses TRBV19 and TRBJ1-2; a possible D gene is TRBD1 (5 bases). The CDR3 is 13 amino acids. Germline V lookup: CDR1 LNHDA, CDR2 SQIVND (reference sequence). V lost 7 bases and J lost 5, with 14 bases in between. Here the CDR3 DNA reads TGTGCCAGTAAAAACGGCAGGGATTATGGCTACACCTTC. Translated, it gives CASKNGRDYGYTF.

The CDR3 sequence is CASSQARGPNEKLFF. The CDR3 nucleotides are TGCGCCAGCAGCCAAGCTCGGGGTCCGAATGAAAAACTGTTTTTT. This sequence joins TRBV4-3 and TRBJ1-4; D remains unclear. CDR3 length: 15 residues. Deletions cut 1 base from V and 5 bases from J, with 11 bases between. Germline V lookup: CDR1 LGHNA, CDR2 YSLEER.

The V call is TRBV2, the J call TRBJ2-3; tentatively, D is TRBD2 (6 bases). The CDR3 runs to 13 residues. V lost 6 bases to trimming and J lost 4 bases, with 11 bases between them. Germline CDR1 SNHLY, CDR2 FYNNEI. Written as DNA, the CDR3 is TGTGCCAGCAGAGCAGGGACTTCAGATACGCAGTATTTT. This gives the protein CASRAGTSDTQYF.

This clone has more than one count but fewer than ten. This sequence joins TRBV6-2 or TRBV6-3 and TRBJ2-5; TRBD2 agrees at 9 bases. J lost 5 bases, V lost 2 bases, and 12 bases had no gene match. CDR1 and CDR2 from the germline V gene are MNHEY and SVGEGT. There are 17 residues in the CDR3. The DNA for the CDR3 is TGTGCCAGCAGTTACGTCAAATGGGTAGCGGGGGTGGAGACCCAGTACTTC. Protein: CASSYVKWVAGVETQYF.

The genes are TRBV7-9 and TRBJ1-5; 9 nucleotides line up with TRBD1. V dropped 5 bases and J dropped 5; count of bases not matched to a gene: 10. CDR1 is SEHNR and CDR2 is FQNEAQ in the germline V gene (reference sequence). The CDR3 is 16 residues long. The CDR3 nucleotides are TGTGCCAGCAGCCGGGGACAGGGTGTTGTCGATCAGCCCCAGCATTTT. It translates to CASSRGQGVVDQPQHF.

The rearrangement uses TRBV24-1 and TRBJ2-1, with 7 bases fitting TRBD2. The junction had 4 bases not matched to a gene; V was cut back by 4 bases and J by 2 bases. The CDR3 runs to 15 residues. Per germline, CDR1 KGHDR and CDR2 SFDVKD. CDR3 protein: CATSDRRETYNEQFF. DNA of the CDR3: TGTGCCACCAGTGACCGGCGGGAGACCTACAATGAGCAGTTCTTC.

The J gene is TRBJ1-5, the V gene TRBV10-3; 7 bases agree with TRBD1. The CDR3 runs to 15 residues. CDR1 ENHRY and CDR2 SYGVKD come from the germline V gene. Trimming at V came to 3 bases and at J to 7 bases, leaving 9 bases not matched to a gene. CDR3 nucleotides: TGTGCCATCAGTGACCGTCAGGGGGTGGGGCAGCCCCAGCATTTT. This encodes CAISDRQGVGQPQHF.

The genes are TRBV2 and TRBJ2-5; D is unresolved. This CDR3 has 13 amino acids. Trimming shortened V by 3 bases and J by 5 bases, and 10 bases separated the two germline ends. The germline gives CDR1 SNHLY, CDR2 FYNNEI. The CDR3 loop reads CASSDGDWETQYF. The DNA for the CDR3 is TGTGCCAGCAGTGACGGAGACTGGGAGACCCAGTACTTC.

This chain joins TRBV5-5 and TRBJ2-2; D call uncertain. Per germline, CDR1 SGHKS and CDR2 YYEKEE (reference sequence). Trimming stripped 1 base from V and 5 bases from J, with 12 bases between. This CDR3 is 15 amino acids long. Written as DNA, the CDR3 is TGTGCCAGCAGCTTGACGGAGATTGGAACCGGGGAGCTGTTTTTT. Amino acid sequence: CASSLTEIGTGELFF.

J is TRBJ1-2 and V is TRBV7-2; TRBD1 matches 8 bases. With V trimmed by 4 bases and J by 7 bases, 8 bases remained unmatched. The CDR3 spans 14 residues. CDR1 and CDR2 from the germline V gene are SGHTA and FQGNSA. The CDR3 bases are TGTGCCAGCAGCTGGCTAGACAGGGGTAGTGGCTACACCTTC. Protein product: CASSWLDRGSGYTF.

In this sample, this clone turned up once. This chain connects TRBV5-4 to TRBJ2-2; 16 bases are shared with TRBD2. The J segment lost 0 bases and the V segment lost 6 bases, leaving 2 bases of the junction unmatched. The CDR3 is made up of 17 amino acids. Germline assignment: CDR1 SGHNT and CDR2 YYREEE (reference sequence). The CDR3 loop is CASTGTSGGANTGELFF. In nucleotides, the CDR3 is TGTGCCAGCACCGGGACTAGCGGGGGGGCGAACACCGGGGAGCTGTTTTTT.

V is TRBV19 and J is TRBJ1-3; D call uncertain. The CDR3 has 15 residues. V was shortened by 6 bases and J by 0 bases, with 12 bases between the two germline ends. CDR1 and CDR2 from the germline V gene are LNHDA and SQIVND (reference sequence). CDR3: CASSPLPGSGNTIYF. The CDR3, as DNA: TGTGCCAGTAGCCCGCTACCCGGCTCTGGAAACACCATATATTTT.

This clone was found a few times. This chain connects TRBV5-1 to TRBJ1-2; TRBD1 aligns across 10 bases. The V gene's germline CDR1 is SGHRS and CDR2 YFSETQ. This CDR3 is built from 15 residues. V was clipped by 0 bases and J by 4 bases; unmatched bases: 3. The CDR3 region is CASSLGGQGTYGYTF. The CDR3 DNA reads as TGCGCCAGCAGCTTGGGGGGACAGGGGACCTATGGCTACACCTTC.

This clone appeared a single time. The rearrangement links TRBV15 to TRBJ2-5; 7 nucleotides agree with TRBD1. The CDR3 is made up of 15 amino acids. Germline CDR1 reads LNHNV; CDR2 reads YYDKDF (reference sequence). Losses at the gene ends were 3 bases for V and 2 bases for J; bases not matched to a gene: 6. Here the CDR3 reads CATSRAPGQQETQYF. CDR3 nucleotides: TGTGCCACCAGCAGGGCCCCGGGACAGCAAGAGACCCAGTACTTC.

This clone was recorded a few times. The chain has TRBV5-6 and TRBJ1-2; 9 bases are a match to TRBD1. The junction had 7 bases not matched to a gene; V was cut back by 5 bases and J by 8 bases. CDR3 length: 13 residues. Germline values: CDR1 SGHDT, CDR2 YYEEEE. The CDR3 protein is CASRPDRGYGYTF. CDR3 bases: TGTGCCAGCAGACCTGACAGGGGGTACGGCTACACCTTC.

The gene calls are TRBV11-2 and TRBJ2-2; TRBD1 matches 10 bases. J gave up 4 bases and V 6 bases, and 14 bases lay outside the gene matches. Per germline, CDR1 SGHAT and CDR2 FQNNGV. The CDR3 covers 18 residues. The CDR3 DNA reads TGTGCCAGCAGATTCCAGACAGGGGGCTTTCCGAGCACCGGGGAGCTGTTTTTT. It yields the protein CASRFQTGGFPSTGELFF.

The rearrangement joins TRBV6-1 to TRBJ2-7; tentative D call: TRBD1 (6 bases). The CDR3 runs to 14 residues. The germline V and J ends were trimmed by 3 bases and 2 bases, with 11 bases remaining between them. The germline gives CDR1 MNHNS, CDR2 SASEGT. CDR3 amino acids: CASSEDSVAYEQYF. The CDR3 region has the DNA TGTGCCAGCAGTGAGGACAGTGTAGCCTACGAGCAGTACTTC.